Listed here is a single T cell receptor (beta chain). Germline CDR1 GTSNPN, CDR2 SVGIG (reference sequence). V was trimmed by 5 bases and J by 4 bases, leaving 14 bases between them. This CDR3 contains 13 residues. The sample is drawn from a study of OX40 agonist ivuxolimab in advanced cancers. Study background: The drug used for patients, ivuxolimab, was an agonistic anti-OX40 (CD134) antibody. Cancers in dose escalation were hepatocellular, melanoma, renal cell and head and neck.

TCRdb's table, derived via immunoSEQ multiplex PCR, lists solely in-frame clones and lacks some. Counted here are over 45,000 clones, under 85% occurring once; the ten biggest clones make up approximately 3%. This TCR came from an adult with an advanced solid tumor such as melanoma, head and neck, liver or kidney cancer. The source was CD4+ or CD8+ T cells sorted from blood, collected in a trial of the OX40 agonist ivuxolimab. This chain connects TRBV30 to TRBJ1-1; a possible D gene is TRBD1 (6 bases). Here the CDR3 reads CAWAGQWATEAFF. CDR3 bases: TGTGCCTGGGCCGGACAGTGGGCCACTGAAGCTTTCTTT.